This is a list of T cell receptor beta chains from one sample in a study of blood T cells in healthy people across ages. A single record per CDR3 protein comes from TCRdb applying MiXCR to the 5' RACE reads. The sample includes some 850,000 distinct CDR3 sequences, 20% to 30% of them seen just once. The same sample was also studied in work on T cells of mothers and their children.

Sequencing was performed on blood. Receptors originate from a boy younger than 18 in good health. Both conserved end residues are part of each CDR3. A D gene is named only where the DNA matches it firmly. Clone size, where shown, is once, few, many, or a class for clones that have expanded.

V gene: TRBV9
CDR3 length: 17
J gene: TRBJ1-1
clone size: .
D gene: .
CDR3 DNA: TGTGCCAGCAGCGAGGAGGTTGCACCGGGCGGGAACACTGAAGCTTTCTTT
CDR3 protein: CASSEEVAPGGNTEAFF

V gene: TRBV4-2
CDR3 length: 15
J gene: TRBJ2-5
clone size: few
D gene: TRBD2
CDR3 DNA: TGTGCCAGCAGCCAAGAGCGGGGGGGCTACAATGAGCAGCTCTTC
CDR3 protein: CASSQERGGYNEQLF

V gene: TRBV18
CDR3 length: 14
J gene: TRBJ1-1
clone size: .
D gene: .
CDR3 DNA: TGTGCCAGCTCACCCTACGGGGGGGACACTGAAGCTTTCTTT
CDR3 protein: CASSPYGGDTEAFF

V gene: TRBV6-5
CDR3 length: 15
J gene: TRBJ2-7
clone size: .
D gene: TRBD2
CDR3 DNA: TGTGCCAGCAGGCCCCTAGCGGGGGGCTCCTACGAGCAGTACTTC
CDR3 protein: CASRPLAGGSYEQYF

V gene: TRBV7-2
CDR3 length: 13
J gene: TRBJ2-3
clone size: few
D gene: .
CDR3 DNA: TGTGCCAGCAGCGCCACTAGCACAGATACGCAGTATTTT
CDR3 protein: CASSATSTDTQYF

V gene: TRBV7-6
CDR3 length: 14
J gene: TRBJ1-6
clone size: few
D gene: .
CDR3 DNA: TGTGCCAGCAGCCCAACAGGGACGAATTCACCCCTCCACTTT
CDR3 protein: CASSPTGTNSPLHF

V gene: TRBV5-1
CDR3 length: 14
J gene: TRBJ1-1
clone size: .
D gene: .
CDR3 DNA: TGCGCCAGCAGCTTGCAGGGTGGGAGGACTGAAGCTTTCTTT
CDR3 protein: CASSLQGGRTEAFF

V gene: TRBV14
CDR3 length: 15
J gene: TRBJ1-2
clone size: .
D gene: .
CDR3 DNA: TGTGCCAGCAGCCAAGACGGTGCGGGGCGAAATGGCTACACCTTC
CDR3 protein: CASSQDGAGRNGYTF

V gene: TRBV12-5
CDR3 length: 11
J gene: TRBJ2-7
clone size: few
D gene: .
CDR3 DNA: TGTGCTAGTGGCCTCCAGAACGAGCAGTACTTC
CDR3 protein: CASGLQNEQYF

V gene: TRBV19
CDR3 length: 13
J gene: TRBJ1-2
clone size: .
D gene: .
CDR3 DNA: TGTGCCAGTAGTAAACCTATCGTGAATGGCTACACCTTC
CDR3 protein: CASSKPIVNGYTF

V gene: TRBV7-2
CDR3 length: 16
J gene: TRBJ2-3
clone size: .
D gene: TRBD1
CDR3 DNA: TGTGCCAGCAGCCAATTGGGACAGACTAGCACAGATACGCAGTATTTT
CDR3 protein: CASSQLGQTSTDTQYF

V gene: TRBV29-1
CDR3 length: 14
J gene: TRBJ2-3
clone size: few
D gene: TRBD1
CDR3 DNA: TGCAGCGTACGACAGGGGGGATTTGCAGATACGCAGTATTTT
CDR3 protein: CSVRQGGFADTQYF

V gene: TRBV4-2
CDR3 length: 15
J gene: TRBJ1-4
clone size: few
D gene: .
CDR3 DNA: TGTGCCAGCAGCCAAGAGGGACACGCCCCTGAAAAACTGTTTTTT
CDR3 protein: CASSQEGHAPEKLFF

V gene: TRBV6-5
CDR3 length: 12
J gene: TRBJ1-2
clone size: .
D gene: .
CDR3 DNA: TGTGCCAGCAACGGGGACAACCGCGGCTACACCTTC
CDR3 protein: CASNGDNRGYTF

V gene: TRBV14
CDR3 length: 17
J gene: TRBJ2-5
clone size: few
D gene: .
CDR3 DNA: TGTGCCAGCAGCCAAGTGAGGGGGATAAGAAACCAAGAGACCCAGTACTTC
CDR3 protein: CASSQVRGIRNQETQYF

V gene: TRBV20-1
CDR3 length: 13
J gene: TRBJ1-4
clone size: .
D gene: .
CDR3 DNA: TGCAGTGCTAGGGCGACGCAGGGTTCAAAACTGTTTTTT
CDR3 protein: CSARATQGSKLFF

V gene: TRBV19
CDR3 length: 15
J gene: TRBJ2-1
clone size: .
D gene: TRBD2
CDR3 DNA: TGTGCCAGTAGTCTAGCGGGGGGGCCAAAGAATGAGCAGTTCTTC
CDR3 protein: CASSLAGGPKNEQFF

V gene: TRBV6-5
CDR3 length: 14
J gene: TRBJ2-5
clone size: .
D gene: .
CDR3 DNA: TGTGCCAGCAGTTACTCGATAGGGGGAGAGACCCAGTACTTC
CDR3 protein: CASSYSIGGETQYF

V gene: TRBV2
CDR3 length: 15
J gene: TRBJ1-2
clone size: .
D gene: .
CDR3 DNA: TGTGCCAGCAGTGAAGATCAGGGGATCGGGTATGGCTACACCTTC
CDR3 protein: CASSEDQGIGYGYTF

V gene: TRBV7-3
CDR3 length: 14
J gene: TRBJ1-6
clone size: few
D gene: .
CDR3 DNA: TGTGCCAGCAGCTTAAATGGCAGAACTTCACCCCTCCACTTT
CDR3 protein: CASSLNGRTSPLHF

V gene: TRBV3-1
CDR3 length: 15
J gene: TRBJ1-1
clone size: .
D gene: .
CDR3 DNA: TGTGCCAGCAGCCGCGCCAGTCTAGGTTGCACTGAAGCTTTCTTT
CDR3 protein: CASSRASLGCTEAFF

V gene: TRBV15
CDR3 length: 13
J gene: TRBJ2-7
clone size: .
D gene: .
CDR3 DNA: TGTGCCACCAGCAGAGATTTTCTCTACGAGCAGTACTTC
CDR3 protein: CATSRDFLYEQYF

V gene: TRBV5-1
CDR3 length: 16
J gene: TRBJ2-7
clone size: few
D gene: .
CDR3 DNA: TGCGCCAGCAGCTCGGACCCCCAAGGGGCATCCGACGAGCAGTACTTC
CDR3 protein: CASSSDPQGASDEQYF

V gene: TRBV4-1
CDR3 length: 14
J gene: TRBJ2-2
clone size: few
D gene: TRBD2
CDR3 DNA: TGCGCCAGCAGCCAAGAGGGGGGGGCCGGGGAGCTGTTTTTT
CDR3 protein: CASSQEGGAGELFF

V gene: TRBV5-1
CDR3 length: 15
J gene: TRBJ2-1
clone size: few
D gene: TRBD2
CDR3 DNA: TGCGCCAGCAGCTCGAGCGGGAGGGTGAGAGATGAGCAGTTCTTC
CDR3 protein: CASSSSGRVRDEQFF

V gene: TRBV5-1
CDR3 length: 12
J gene: TRBJ2-1
clone size: few
D gene: .
CDR3 DNA: TGCGCCAGCAGCCTTAGGTGGGGTGAGCAGTTCTTC
CDR3 protein: CASSLRWGEQFF

V gene: TRBV9
CDR3 length: 13
J gene: TRBJ2-7
clone size: .
D gene: .
CDR3 DNA: TGTGCCAGCAGCGTAGGGGCAGATTACGAGCAGTACTTC
CDR3 protein: CASSVGADYEQYF

V gene: TRBV25-1
CDR3 length: 14
J gene: TRBJ1-2
clone size: .
D gene: TRBD1
CDR3 DNA: TGTGCCAGCAGTGATGGCAGGGGGGACTATGGCTACACCTTC
CDR3 protein: CASSDGRGDYGYTF

V gene: TRBV3-1
CDR3 length: 14
J gene: TRBJ1-6
clone size: few
D gene: TRBD1
CDR3 DNA: TGTGCCAGCAGCCAAGAAGGGGGCAATTCACCCCTCCACTTT
CDR3 protein: CASSQEGGNSPLHF

V gene: TRBV29-1
CDR3 length: 12
J gene: TRBJ2-7
clone size: .
D gene: .
CDR3 DNA: TGCAGCGTTGTTAGTTGGAGGGCCGAGCAGTACTTC
CDR3 protein: CSVVSWRAEQYF

V gene: TRBV5-1
CDR3 length: 13
J gene: TRBJ2-5
clone size: many
D gene: .
CDR3 DNA: TGCGCCAGCAGGGCAGGCACCCAAGAGACCCAGTACTTC
CDR3 protein: CASRAGTQETQYF

V gene: TRBV12-3/TRBV12-4
CDR3 length: 14
J gene: TRBJ2-5
clone size: few
D gene: .
CDR3 DNA: TGTGCCAGCACCAGGGACGGTAAAAAAGAGACCCAGTACTTC
CDR3 protein: CASTRDGKKETQYF

V gene: TRBV7-3
CDR3 length: 15
J gene: TRBJ2-5
clone size: .
D gene: .
CDR3 DNA: TGTGCCAGCAGCTTTCTTGCGGGGAGGCAAGAGACCCAGTACTTC
CDR3 protein: CASSFLAGRQETQYF

V gene: TRBV5-1
CDR3 length: 16
J gene: TRBJ1-3
clone size: few
D gene: .
CDR3 DNA: TGCGCCAGCAGCTTGGATGCGGGGGCGACGGGAAACACCATATATTTT
CDR3 protein: CASSLDAGATGNTIYF

V gene: TRBV2
CDR3 length: 13
J gene: TRBJ2-7
clone size: .
D gene: .
CDR3 DNA: TGTGCCACCACCACGGGGACCTTATACGAGCAGTACTTC
CDR3 protein: CATTTGTLYEQYF

V gene: TRBV12-3/TRBV12-4
CDR3 length: 13
J gene: TRBJ1-5
clone size: few
D gene: .
CDR3 DNA: TGTGCCAGCAGTCCGAAGTTCAATCAGCCCCAGCATTTT
CDR3 protein: CASSPKFNQPQHF

V gene: TRBV7-9
CDR3 length: 12
J gene: TRBJ2-1
clone size: .
D gene: TRBD2
CDR3 DNA: TGTGCCAGCAGCTCTCGGACTAGCAGGCAGTTCTTC
CDR3 protein: CASSSRTSRQFF

V gene: TRBV11-3
CDR3 length: 12
J gene: TRBJ2-1
clone size: .
D gene: .
CDR3 DNA: TGTGCCAGCAGCGTGTCCCAGGATGAGCAGTTCTTC
CDR3 protein: CASSVSQDEQFF

V gene: TRBV11-2
CDR3 length: 13
J gene: TRBJ2-7
clone size: .
D gene: TRBD1
CDR3 DNA: TGTGCCAGCTCCACTACAGGGGTCGACGAGCAGTACTTC
CDR3 protein: CASSTTGVDEQYF

V gene: TRBV10-3
CDR3 length: 13
J gene: TRBJ1-2
clone size: .
D gene: .
CDR3 DNA: TGTGCCATCAGTGAGGAGGACGGGCGAGGCTACACCTTC
CDR3 protein: CAISEEDGRGYTF

V gene: TRBV15
CDR3 length: 14
J gene: TRBJ2-1
clone size: few
D gene: TRBD2
CDR3 DNA: TGTGCCACCAGCATCGCGGGGGGGCACAATGAGCAGTTCTTC
CDR3 protein: CATSIAGGHNEQFF

V gene: TRBV20-1
CDR3 length: 15
J gene: TRBJ1-2
clone size: .
D gene: .
CDR3 DNA: TGCAGTGCTAGAGATCTTGCAGGGCGTGCCTATGGCTACACCTTC
CDR3 protein: CSARDLAGRAYGYTF

V gene: TRBV5-1
CDR3 length: 14
J gene: TRBJ2-5
clone size: .
D gene: .
CDR3 DNA: TGCGCCAGCAAGAAGAGCAGCCGCCAAGAGACCCAGTACTTC
CDR3 protein: CASKKSSRQETQYF

V gene: TRBV15
CDR3 length: 17
J gene: TRBJ2-4
clone size: once
D gene: .
CDR3 DNA: TGTGCCACCAGCAGAGATGGGCAACAAGGGGCCAAAAACATTCAGTACTTC
CDR3 protein: CATSRDGQQGAKNIQYF

V gene: TRBV20-1
CDR3 length: 13
J gene: TRBJ1-4
clone size: .
D gene: .
CDR3 DNA: TGCAGTGCTAGAGTGGGGACTAATGAAAAACTGTTTTTT
CDR3 protein: CSARVGTNEKLFF

V gene: TRBV28
CDR3 length: 17
J gene: TRBJ2-5
clone size: few
D gene: TRBD2
CDR3 DNA: TGTGCCAGCAGTCTACCAACGGGAGGGGAGTTCAGGGAGACCCAGTACTTC
CDR3 protein: CASSLPTGGEFRETQYF

V gene: TRBV30
CDR3 length: 14
J gene: TRBJ2-3
clone size: .
D gene: TRBD1
CDR3 DNA: TGTGCCTGGAGCGACGGACAGGGAAGAGATACGCAGTATTTT
CDR3 protein: CAWSDGQGRDTQYF

V gene: TRBV7-9
CDR3 length: 15
J gene: TRBJ1-4
clone size: .
D gene: .
CDR3 DNA: TGTGCCAGCAGCCATGGAAGGGAACGGGGCGAAAAACTGTTTTTT
CDR3 protein: CASSHGRERGEKLFF

V gene: TRBV7-9
CDR3 length: 14
J gene: TRBJ2-7
clone size: .
D gene: TRBD1
CDR3 DNA: TGTGCCAGCAGCACTTACAGGGGGCATTACGAGCAGTACTTC
CDR3 protein: CASSTYRGHYEQYF

V gene: TRBV24-1
CDR3 length: 13
J gene: TRBJ2-5
clone size: few
D gene: .
CDR3 DNA: TGTGCCACCAGTGGTCCAGACCAAGAGGCCCAGTACTTC
CDR3 protein: CATSGPDQEAQYF

V gene: TRBV29-1
CDR3 length: 12
J gene: TRBJ2-7
clone size: few
D gene: .
CDR3 DNA: TGCAGCGCCGGCGGTCCCAGCTACGAGCAGTACTTC
CDR3 protein: CSAGGPSYEQYF

V gene: TRBV18
CDR3 length: 13
J gene: TRBJ1-2
clone size: few
D gene: .
CDR3 DNA: TGTGCCAGCTCACCGGAAGGGTCAGATGGCTACACCTTC
CDR3 protein: CASSPEGSDGYTF

V gene: TRBV5-1
CDR3 length: 14
J gene: TRBJ2-7
clone size: few
D gene: TRBD2
CDR3 DNA: TGCGCCAGCAGCTCACTAGCGGGGTCCGACGAGCAGTACTTC
CDR3 protein: CASSSLAGSDEQYF

V gene: TRBV4-2
CDR3 length: 13
J gene: TRBJ2-2
clone size: many
D gene: TRBD1
CDR3 DNA: TGTGCCAGCAGCCCTGGGACAGCCGGGGAGCTGTTTTTT
CDR3 protein: CASSPGTAGELFF

V gene: TRBV3-1
CDR3 length: 15
J gene: TRBJ1-1
clone size: once
D gene: TRBD1
CDR3 DNA: TGTGCCAGCAGCCGGAACAGGGGTGGGAACACTGAAGCTTTCTTT
CDR3 protein: CASSRNRGGNTEAFF

V gene: TRBV28
CDR3 length: 16
J gene: TRBJ2-7
clone size: .
D gene: .
CDR3 DNA: TGTGCCAGCAGCTTAGACCCCGGGACCGCTTTCTACGAGCAGTACTTC
CDR3 protein: CASSLDPGTAFYEQYF

V gene: TRBV28
CDR3 length: 18
J gene: TRBJ2-2
clone size: .
D gene: TRBD2
CDR3 DNA: TGTGCCAGCAGTTTAGTGCAGTCTAGGGACTATAACACCGGGGAGCTGTTTTTT
CDR3 protein: CASSLVQSRDYNTGELFF